A selection of T cell receptor beta chains follows, all from one sample in a study of blood T cell repertoires in COVID-19. The repertoire was sequenced with immunoSEQ multiplex PCR; TCRdb's copy has only in-frame clones and lacks some. The sample consists of around 230,000 clones, 80% to 85% of them appearing once. What was sequenced was peripheral blood. The receptors shown here come from a woman aged 55-69 years with active or convalescent COVID-19. The CDR3 runs from the conserved cysteine through the conserved F or W. D genes are given only for firm matches. Some rows have no size entry. The others give once, few or many, or a class for an expanded clone.

v_call: TRBV7-2; d_call: TRBD1; clone_size: once; j_call: TRBJ1-4; cdr3_nt: TGTGCCAGCAGCCCCATAAGACAGGGAGAACTGTTTTTT; cdr3_aa: CASSPIRQGELFF
v_call: TRBV3-1/TRBV3-2; d_call: .; clone_size: .; j_call: TRBJ1-6; cdr3_nt: TGTGCCAGCAGCCAAGCTCTTATATGGGCTAATTCACCCCTCCACTTT; cdr3_aa: CASSQALIWANSPLHF
v_call: TRBV30; d_call: .; clone_size: .; j_call: TRBJ2-5; cdr3_nt: TGTGCCTGGAGTGCTCTGGGGAGTCCGGAGACCCAGTACTTC; cdr3_aa: CAWSALGSPETQYF
v_call: TRBV18; d_call: TRBD1; clone_size: .; j_call: TRBJ1-2; cdr3_nt: TGTGCCAGCTCACCACCCGCGGACAGGGCTAGTGGCTACACCTTC; cdr3_aa: CASSPPADRASGYTF
v_call: TRBV2; d_call: TRBD1; clone_size: .; j_call: TRBJ1-6; cdr3_nt: TGTGCCAGCAGTATCGGGACAGGGTATAATTCACCCCTCCACTTT; cdr3_aa: CASSIGTGYNSPLHF
v_call: TRBV7-9; d_call: TRBD1; clone_size: .; j_call: TRBJ2-7; cdr3_nt: TGTGCCAGCAGCTTTCGACAGGGGGCTTCCTACGAGCAGTACTTC; cdr3_aa: CASSFRQGASYEQYF
v_call: TRBV6-5; d_call: .; clone_size: .; j_call: TRBJ2-2; cdr3_nt: TGTGCCAGCAGTCACAATATGGTCGGGGAGCTGTTTTTT; cdr3_aa: CASSHNMVGELFF
v_call: TRBV11-2; d_call: TRBD2; clone_size: .; j_call: TRBJ2-4; cdr3_nt: TGTGCCAGCCGAAGCCAAATGGGACTAGCGGGGGAAAACATTCAGTACTTC; cdr3_aa: CASRSQMGLAGENIQYF
v_call: TRBV15; d_call: .; clone_size: .; j_call: TRBJ1-2; cdr3_nt: TGTGCCACCAGCAGCAAGGGGGATGGCTACACCTTC; cdr3_aa: CATSSKGDGYTF
v_call: TRBV4-1; d_call: TRBD1; clone_size: .; j_call: TRBJ2-5; cdr3_nt: TGCGCCAGCAGCCAAGAGCCAGGGGGCGGAGAGACCCAGTACTTC; cdr3_aa: CASSQEPGGGETQYF
v_call: TRBV28; d_call: TRBD1; clone_size: .; j_call: TRBJ1-1; cdr3_nt: TGTGCCAGCAGTCCGGGACAGGGGATAAACACTGAAGCTTTCTTT; cdr3_aa: CASSPGQGINTEAFF
v_call: TRBV18; d_call: .; clone_size: .; j_call: TRBJ1-5; cdr3_nt: TGTGCCAGCTCACCACTTCCGGGGGGCGATCAGCCCCAGCATTTT; cdr3_aa: CASSPLPGGDQPQHF
v_call: TRBV7-2; d_call: TRBD2; clone_size: once; j_call: TRBJ2-5; cdr3_nt: TGTGCCAGCAGCACTGGGGGGACTAGCGGTCAAGAGACCCAGTACTTC; cdr3_aa: CASSTGGTSGQETQYF
v_call: TRBV29-1; d_call: .; clone_size: .; j_call: TRBJ1-1; cdr3_nt: TGCAGCGCCCCCAAACGGGAGGGGACAAACACTGAAGCTTTCTTT; cdr3_aa: CSAPKREGTNTEAFF
v_call: TRBV2; d_call: TRBD1; clone_size: few; j_call: TRBJ2-5; cdr3_nt: TGTGCCAGCAGTGAAGCTACAGGGGGGGAGACCCAGTACTTC; cdr3_aa: CASSEATGGETQYF
v_call: TRBV3-1/TRBV3-2; d_call: TRBD1; clone_size: .; j_call: TRBJ1-3; cdr3_nt: TGTGCCAGCAGCCAAGAGACAGGGGGCTCTGGAAACACCATATATTTT; cdr3_aa: CASSQETGGSGNTIYF
v_call: TRBV5-1; d_call: TRBD1; clone_size: .; j_call: TRBJ1-1; cdr3_nt: TGCGCCAGCAGCGGGACCACAGGGGAAACTGAAGCTTTCTTT; cdr3_aa: CASSGTTGETEAFF
v_call: TRBV12-3/TRBV12-4; d_call: .; clone_size: .; j_call: TRBJ1-6; cdr3_nt: TGTGCCAGCAGTTTGAGTTCACCCCTCCACTTT; cdr3_aa: CASSLSSPLHF
v_call: TRBV7-9; d_call: .; clone_size: .; j_call: TRBJ1-2; cdr3_nt: TGTGCCAGCAGCTACGGGGGACCCTATGGCTACACCTTC; cdr3_aa: CASSYGGPYGYTF
v_call: TRBV6-5; d_call: .; clone_size: .; j_call: TRBJ2-1; cdr3_nt: TGTGCCAGCAGTTACGGGGCCGATTGGGAGCAGTTCTTC; cdr3_aa: CASSYGADWEQFF
v_call: TRBV7-6; d_call: TRBD1; clone_size: .; j_call: TRBJ1-3; cdr3_nt: TGTGCCAGCAGCTTACGGGACAGCTCTGGAAACACCATATATTTT; cdr3_aa: CASSLRDSSGNTIYF
v_call: TRBV7-2; d_call: TRBD1; clone_size: few; j_call: TRBJ2-7; cdr3_nt: TGTGCCAGCAGCACCGCAGGGGGCCGGTACGAGCAGTACTTC; cdr3_aa: CASSTAGGRYEQYF
v_call: TRBV2; d_call: .; clone_size: once; j_call: TRBJ1-2; cdr3_nt: TGTGCCAGCAGTGTCGTCCAGGGGCTAGCTAACTATGGCTACACCTTC; cdr3_aa: CASSVVQGLANYGYTF
v_call: TRBV4-1; d_call: .; clone_size: once; j_call: TRBJ2-3; cdr3_nt: TGCGCCAGCAGCCAGGGCAGGGGCACAGATACGCAGTATTTT; cdr3_aa: CASSQGRGTDTQYF
v_call: TRBV6-6; d_call: TRBD1; clone_size: .; j_call: TRBJ1-6; cdr3_nt: TGTGCCAGCAGTTCCCTGACAGGGGGGACTTCACCCCTCCACTTT; cdr3_aa: CASSSLTGGTSPLHF
v_call: TRBV6-5; d_call: .; clone_size: few; j_call: TRBJ2-7; cdr3_nt: TGTGCCAGCAGTTACTCAGCAGGGATTCAGGACGAGCAGTACTTC; cdr3_aa: CASSYSAGIQDEQYF
v_call: TRBV6-6; d_call: .; clone_size: .; j_call: TRBJ2-3; cdr3_nt: TGTGCCAGCAGTTTCTTCACAGATACGCAGTATTTT; cdr3_aa: CASSFFTDTQYF
v_call: TRBV7-9; d_call: TRBD1; clone_size: .; j_call: TRBJ1-6; cdr3_nt: TGTGCCACCCAAGGACAGGGTCAGCTCTATAATTCACCCCTCCACTTT; cdr3_aa: CATQGQGQLYNSPLHF